The rows below give T cell receptor beta chains drawn from one sample of a study of early T cells in non-severe SARS-CoV-2 infection. TCRdb reprocessed the 5' RACE reads via MiXCR and lists one record per CDR3 protein. This sample has approximately 69,000 distinct CDR3 sequences, with about 10% found just once. The material was whole blood, obtained at baseline. The source is an adult who was a healthcare worker with PCR-confirmed SARS-CoV-2 infection or an uninfected control (not recorded which). Both conserved end residues are part of each CDR3. A D gene is named only where the DNA matches it firmly. Clone sizes are given selectively: once, few, many, or a class where the clone is expanded.

J gene	clone size	D gene	V gene	CDR3 protein	CDR3 DNA
TRBJ2-7	-	TRBD1	TRBV27	CASSRGQGTYEQYF	TGTGCCAGCAGCCGAGGACAGGGTACCTACGAGCAGTACTTC
TRBJ2-3	few	-	TRBV7-2	CASSFNRADTQYF	TGTGCCAGCAGCTTTAATCGGGCAGATACGCAGTATTTT
TRBJ2-1	-	TRBD1	TRBV6-6	CASTMTQGAYNEQFF	TGTGCCAGCACCATGACTCAGGGGGCTTACAATGAGCAGTTCTTC
TRBJ2-1	many	TRBD2	TRBV11-2	CASSPGTTNEQFF	TGTGCCAGCAGCCCCGGGACTACCAATGAGCAGTTCTTC
TRBJ2-7	medium-sized	TRBD1	TRBV18	CASSPLISTGGEQYF	TGTGCCAGCTCACCACTTATCAGTACAGGGGGCGAGCAGTACTTC
TRBJ1-1	-	-	TRBV29-1	CSVVSRLGYTEAFF	TGCAGCGTTGTGTCTCGCCTGGGGTACACTGAAGCTTTCTTT
TRBJ2-1	-	TRBD2	TRBV3-1	CASSRRGGRVNEQFF	TGTGCCAGCAGCCGACGCGGGGGACGAGTAAATGAGCAGTTCTTC
TRBJ1-1	many	-	TRBV6-2/TRBV6-3	CASSYSPQGLNTEAFF	TGTGCCAGCAGTTACTCGCCACAGGGATTGAACACTGAAGCTTTCTTT
TRBJ2-2	many	-	TRBV4-2	CASSQESVGELFF	TGTGCCAGCAGCCAAGAATCCGTCGGGGAGCTGTTTTTT
TRBJ2-7	-	TRBD2	TRBV10-2	CASRAAGVGEQYF	TGCGCCAGCAGGGCCGCGGGGGTCGGCGAGCAGTACTTC
TRBJ2-2	-	-	TRBV6-1	CARGQANTGELFF	TGTGCCAGGGGACAAGCGAACACCGGGGAGCTGTTTTTT
TRBJ2-3	-	-	TRBV5-1	CASSLDTHTDTQYF	TGCGCCAGCAGCTTAGACACCCACACAGATACGCAGTATTTT
TRBJ1-1	-	TRBD1	TRBV7-3	CASSPDRRETEAFF	TGTGCCAGCAGCCCGGACAGGAGAGAGACTGAAGCTTTCTTT
TRBJ2-1	few	TRBD2	TRBV5-6	CASSAPGLADYNEQFF	TGTGCCAGCAGCGCGCCGGGACTAGCGGACTACAATGAGCAGTTCTTC
TRBJ1-2	-	-	TRBV3-1	CASSHKWNSKVGDTF	TGTGCCAGCAGTCACAAGTGGAACAGTAAGGTCGGGGACACCTTC
TRBJ2-7	many	-	TRBV29-1	CSASSGHMSYEQYF	TGCAGCGCCAGTTCGGGACACATGTCCTACGAGCAGTACTTC
TRBJ2-3	many	-	TRBV24-1	CATSLGRANTDTQYF	TGTGCCACCAGTCTAGGTCGGGCGAACACAGATACGCAGTATTTT
TRBJ2-2	-	-	TRBV2	CASSGRSNTGELFF	TGTGCCAGCAGTGGAAGGTCGAACACCGGGGAGCTGTTTTTT
TRBJ2-1	-	-	TRBV20-1	CSARGSLVGYNEQFF	TGCAGTGCCAGAGGTAGTCTGGTGGGGTACAATGAGCAGTTCTTC
TRBJ1-5	many	-	TRBV6-6	CASSYSNEGKRQPQHF	TGTGCCAGCAGTTACTCGAATGAGGGGAAACGACAGCCCCAGCATTTT
TRBJ2-3	many	-	TRBV7-9	CASTWGGGGTDTQYF	TGTGCCAGCACCTGGGGAGGGGGCGGCACAGATACGCAGTATTTT
TRBJ2-7	few	-	TRBV20-1	CSASPGAVPWEQYF	TGCAGTGCCTCCCCTGGGGCTGTCCCCTGGGAGCAGTACTTC
TRBJ1-2	-	TRBD1	TRBV29-1	CSTRPGTGTLRYGYTF	TGCAGCACACGCCCAGGGACAGGGACCCTACGGTATGGCTACACCTTC
TRBJ2-7	-	-	TRBV25-1	CASSELHTRTTKQYF	TGTGCCAGCAGTGAATTGCACACTAGGACTACGAAGCAGTACTTC
TRBJ2-5	few	-	TRBV2	CASVGTEYQETQYF	TGTGCCAGCGTTGGAACGGAGTACCAAGAGACCCAGTACTTC
TRBJ2-3	many	TRBD1	TRBV6-5	CASSLRDRGRPDTQYF	TGTGCCAGCAGTTTACGGGACAGGGGGCGCCCAGATACGCAGTATTTT
TRBJ2-5	many	-	TRBV6-6	CASSSGGPQETQYF	TGTGCCAGCAGCTCGGGGGGCCCCCAAGAGACCCAGTACTTC
TRBJ2-5	-	TRBD1	TRBV5-4	CASSLPPGQGGETQYF	TGTGCCAGCAGCCTCCCGCCGGGACAGGGAGGAGAGACCCAGTACTTC
TRBJ2-3	many	-	TRBV24-1	CATSDSEKFSTDTQYF	TGTGCCACCAGTGACTCGGAGAAGTTTAGCACAGATACGCAGTATTTT
TRBJ2-3	-	-	TRBV7-2	CASSLPVDTQYF	TGTGCCAGCAGCTTACCCGTAGATACGCAGTATTTT
TRBJ2-1	many	-	TRBV7-9	CASSQSTGRISYNEQFF	TGTGCCAGCAGCCAATCCACGGGACGGATATCCTACAATGAGCAGTTCTTC
TRBJ2-1	few	TRBD2	TRBV29-1	CSGGGASGRKGYNEQFF	TGCAGCGGCGGGGGCGCTAGCGGGAGAAAGGGTTACAATGAGCAGTTCTTC
TRBJ1-6	many	-	TRBV11-2	CASSSLGGNQNSPLHF	TGTGCCAGCAGCTCCCTAGGGGGGAACCAAAATTCACCCCTCCACTTT
TRBJ2-7	many	-	TRBV27	CATSEGDEQYF	TGTGCCACCTCTGAGGGCGACGAGCAGTACTTC
TRBJ2-7	few	-	TRBV6-5	CASSQDSSRDEQYF	TGTGCCAGCAGCCAGGACAGTTCGAGGGACGAGCAGTACTTC
TRBJ2-5	-	-	TRBV15	CATSFPRETQYF	TGTGCCACCAGCTTCCCAAGGGAGACCCAGTACTTC
TRBJ2-6	many	-	TRBV9	CASSGGANVLTF	TGTGCCAGCAGCGGCGGGGCCAACGTCCTGACTTTC
TRBJ2-4	many	-	TRBV2	CASSEGGIGNIQYF	TGTGCCAGCAGTGAAGGGGGCATCGGAAACATTCAGTACTTC
TRBJ1-3	-	-	TRBV6-6	CASSYSFFGNTIYF	TGTGCCAGCAGTTACTCTTTCTTCGGAAACACCATATATTTT
TRBJ2-7	-	-	TRBV7-2	CASSLTSGWSYEQYF	TGTGCCAGCAGCTTAACGTCAGGGTGGTCCTACGAGCAGTACTTC
TRBJ2-2	many	TRBD2	TRBV10-1	CASSEREAGELFF	TGCGCCAGCAGTGAACGGGAGGCCGGGGAGCTGTTTTTT
TRBJ2-5	many	-	TRBV7-9	CASSFLSGFQETQYF	TGTGCCAGCAGCTTCCTTAGTGGGTTCCAAGAGACCCAGTACTTC
TRBJ1-1	few	-	TRBV12-3/TRBV12-4	CASSPTTGKAFF	TGTGCCAGCAGCCCCACTACAGGGAAAGCTTTCTTT
TRBJ1-4	-	-	TRBV10-3	CAISEENEKLFF	TGTGCCATCAGTGAGGAGAACGAAAAACTGTTTTTT
TRBJ1-5	few	-	TRBV7-2	CASSFFRDNQPQHF	TGTGCCAGCAGCTTTTTCAGGGATAATCAGCCCCAGCATTTT
TRBJ2-5	-	-	TRBV7-2	CANSSQRETQYF	TGTGCCAACAGCTCCCAACGAGAGACCCAGTACTTC
TRBJ1-4	few	-	TRBV11-2	CASSLEVRTNEKLFF	TGTGCCAGCAGCTTAGAAGTGCGGACTAATGAAAAACTGTTTTTT
TRBJ2-5	-	-	TRBV25-1	CASSAWGAGETQYF	TGTGCCAGCAGCGCATGGGGGGCAGGAGAGACCCAGTACTTC
TRBJ2-3	many	-	TRBV7-9	CASSHTDTQYF	TGTGCCAGCAGCCACACAGATACGCAGTATTTT
TRBJ1-4	few	TRBD1	TRBV12-5	CASGLTGTGVEKLFF	TGTGCTAGTGGTTTGACCGGGACAGGGGTTGAAAAACTGTTTTTT
TRBJ2-5	-	TRBD2	TRBV29-1	CSASGTAQYF	TGCAGCGCTAGCGGGACGGCCCAGTACTTC
TRBJ2-5	few	TRBD2	TRBV7-9	CASSIAGQETQYF	TGTGCCAGCAGCATAGCGGGACAAGAGACCCAGTACTTC
TRBJ2-1	-	TRBD1	TRBV28	CASTHVKGALNEQFF	TGTGCCAGCACCCATGTGAAGGGGGCGTTGAATGAGCAGTTCTTC
TRBJ1-2	-	-	TRBV6-6	CASSFPPSQPYGYTF	TGTGCCAGCAGTTTCCCCCCTTCACAACCCTATGGCTACACCTTC
TRBJ2-7	-	-	TRBV5-6	CASSLAVRRGRSYEQYF	TGTGCCAGCAGCTTGGCCGTACGGCGGGGGCGCTCCTACGAGCAGTACTTC